This T cell receptor beta chain was recorded in a study of CD8 T cells in ankylosing spondylitis. This CDR3 spans 14 amino acids. The V gene's germline CDR1 is SNHLY and CDR2 FYNNEI. The ends were cut back, 6 bases at V and 0 bases at J, with 9 bases in the middle. The TCR beta libraries were generated through quantitative 5'-RACE incorporating molecular barcodes. TCRdb re-called the 5' RACE reads with MiXCR, one entry per CDR3 protein. The sample has a few hundred thousand distinct CDR3 sequences, roughly 18% seen once. Study findings and constraints: Those disease-linked clones were CD8+; they were also relatively rare in peripheral blood. Seemingly characteristic of ankylosing spondylitis blood was a TCR beta motif consisting of about 8 highly homologous variants.

As regards this clonotype: Its antigen remains unidentified.

The origin of this receptor is a male donor with ankylosing spondylitis. The chain carries TRBV2 and TRBJ1-3, with D perhaps TRBD1 (5 bases). The sample taken for sequencing was blood, either unsorted or a sorted T cell fraction (not recorded which). CDR3 coding DNA: TGTGCCAGCAGGGGGGACGGCTCTGGAAACACCATATATTTT. Its translation is CASRGDGSGNTIYF.